Following are 30 T cell receptor beta chains from one sample sequenced in a study of T cell repertoires in cytomegalovirus infection. MiXCR was run by TCRdb on the reads, yielding one entry per CDR3 protein. Of about 140,000 distinct CDR3 sequences in the sample, about 6.1% are singletons; the top ten hold about 20%. Sequencing used PBMCs. These receptors were collected from a human donor in good health (CMV status not recorded). Some clones in this sample may be carry-over from other donors' samples.

The table lists this clonotype with a few counts. The chain joins TRBV10-3 to TRBJ1-2; D remains unclear. Germline CDR1 and CDR2: ENHRY and SYGVKD. Trimming removed 0 bases from V and 4 bases from J, with 6 bases in between. This CDR3 spans 13 amino acids. CDR3 in DNA: TGTGCCATCAGTGAGTCGCCGGTCTATGGCTACACCTTC. Protein product: CAISESPVYGYTF.

On this clonotype itself: A junction end diverges from the germline sequence, so it may reflect a read error. The CDR3 loop reads CASHGGGGNSYNEPFF. The CDR3 bases are TGTGCCAGCCACGGGGGCGGGGGGAACTCCTACAATGAGCCGTTCTTC. The chain uses TRBV7-2 and TRBJ2-1; 8 nucleotides line up with TRBD2. The CDR3 runs 16 residues. CDR1 SGHTA and CDR2 FQGNSA come from the germline V gene.

This clonotype was seen ten or more times. The chain recombines TRBV7-2 with TRBJ2-1; 14 bases line up with TRBD2. This CDR3 comprises 16 residues. Germline V gene sequence: CDR1 SGHTA, CDR2 FQGNSA. J was trimmed by 3 bases and V by 4 bases; bases with no gene match: 2. In nucleotides, the CDR3 is TGTGCCAGCAGCTGGGGACTAGCGGGGGTCTACAATGAGCAGTTCTTC. It translates to CASSWGLAGVYNEQFF.

This clonotype occurred many times. This sequence joins TRBV7-2 and TRBJ2-5, with D perhaps matching TRBD1 (5 bases). This CDR3 is built from 15 residues. The germline V and J ends were trimmed by 1 base and 0 bases, with 9 bases remaining between them. Germline loops: CDR1 SGHTA, CDR2 FQGNSA. CDR3 region: CASSLGQKYQETQYF. The CDR3 DNA follows: TGTGCCAGCAGCTTAGGACAGAAGTACCAAGAGACCCAGTACTTC.

This clonotype was found many times. V usage is TRBV12-3 or TRBV12-4 and J usage is TRBJ1-5; the D is unclear. V shed 3 bases and J shed 4 bases, with 10 bases lying between them. The CDR3 loop spans 14 amino acids. CDR3 coding DNA: TGTGCCAGCAGTTTTGAGAGGAGGAATCAGCCCCAGCATTTT. The encoded protein is CASSFERRNQPQHF.

This chain links TRBV20-1 with TRBJ2-3, with 11 bases matching TRBD2. With V trimmed by 6 bases and J by 7 bases, 9 bases remained unmatched. Germline lookup yields CDR1 DFQATT and CDR2 SNEGSKA (reference sequence). The CDR3 has 14 amino acids. The CDR3 reads CSASTSGGGHTQYF. DNA for the CDR3: TGCAGTGCCAGTACTAGCGGGGGAGGTCATACGCAGTATTTT.

This clonotype appeared many times. The chain couples TRBV7-2 to TRBJ2-1; 8 bases are a match to TRBD2. The junction had 5 bases not matched to a gene; V was cut back by 2 bases and J by 5 bases. This CDR3 is built from 15 residues. CDR1 is SGHTA and CDR2 is FQGNSA in the germline V gene. The CDR3 reads CASSLKRAGDNEQFF. The CDR3 DNA reads TGTGCCAGCAGCTTAAAACGAGCGGGGGACAATGAGCAGTTCTTC.

This clonotype was seen more than once but under ten times. This chain links TRBV20-1 with TRBJ2-3; D possibly corresponds to TRBD1 (5 bases). The germline V and J ends were trimmed by 5 bases and 1 base, with 13 bases remaining between them. Germline V gene lookup returns CDR1 DFQATT and CDR2 SNEGSKA (reference sequence). The CDR3 runs to 14 residues. The CDR3, as DNA: TGCAGTGCTCTGCCCGACAGTGGCACAGATACGCAGTATTTT. As protein: CSALPDSGTDTQYF.

The sample holds a few counts of this clonotype. The chain joins TRBV6-6 to TRBJ2-7, with D uncertain. V lost 6 bases, J lost 3 bases, and 6 bases lay in between. In germline, CDR1 is MNHNY, CDR2 SVGAGI (reference sequence). The CDR3 loop spans 11 amino acids. The CDR3 DNA follows: TGTGCCAGCAGCTGGGGCTACGAGCAGTACTTC. Amino acids: CASSWGYEQYF.

This clonotype was detected many times. The chain employs TRBV7-6 and TRBJ1-1; a weak D match, TRBD1 (6 bases). CDR1 SGHVS and CDR2 FNYEAQ come from the germline V gene. V lost 4 bases to trimming and J lost 1 base, with 7 bases between them. The CDR3 totals 13 residues. The CDR3 protein is CASSSDRNTEAFF. CDR3 coding DNA: TGTGCCAGCAGCTCGGACAGGAACACTGAAGCTTTCTTT.

This clonotype has a handful of counts. The chain is built from TRBV29-1 and TRBJ2-3, with TRBD2 matching over 8 bases. With V trimmed by 4 bases and J by 6 bases, 6 bases remained unmatched. This CDR3 contains 13 residues. Germline CDR1 reads SQVTM; CDR2 reads ANQGSEA. The CDR3 protein is CSVGRLAGDTQYF. The CDR3 DNA sequence: TGCAGCGTTGGACGGCTAGCGGGTGATACGCAGTATTTT.

This clonotype appeared many times. This chain connects TRBV7-9 to TRBJ2-1; weak D call: TRBD2 (7 bases). The germline V gene has CDR1 SEHNR and CDR2 FQNEAQ (reference sequence). The CDR3 is 16 amino acids. Deletions cut 5 bases from V and 0 bases from J, with 14 bases between. For the CDR3, the DNA is TGTGCCAGCAGCCCCAGCGGGACAAGCTCCTACAATGAGCAGTTCTTC. Its translation: CASSPSGTSSYNEQFF.

This clonotype was counted a few times. V and J are TRBV14 and TRBJ2-5; tentative D call: TRBD2 (6 bases). Germline loops: CDR1 SGHDN, CDR2 FVKESK. This CDR3 is 15 amino acids long. Deletions cut 3 bases from V and 5 bases from J, with 16 bases between. The CDR3 region has the DNA TGTGCCAGCAGCCATTTAAATAGCGGAACTGAGACCCAGTACTTC. It translates to CASSHLNSGTETQYF.

This clonotype showed up many times. The chain links TRBV15 to TRBJ1-4, with D tentatively TRBD1 (5 bases). The germline V gene has CDR1 LNHNV and CDR2 YYDKDF (reference sequence). V was cut by 1 base and J by 5 bases, with 11 bases left in between. CDR3 length equals 15 residues. CDR3 protein: CATSRGGASNEKLFF. CDR3 DNA: TGTGCCACCAGCAGAGGAGGGGCGTCGAATGAAAAACTGTTTTTT.

V usage is TRBV6-2 or TRBV6-3 and J usage is TRBJ2-1, with 12 bases identical to TRBD2. Germline CDR1 and CDR2: MNHEY and SVGEGT. The CDR3 spans 17 residues. Unmatched junction bases numbered 8, after V lost 6 bases and J lost 2 bases. The CDR3 region has the DNA TGTGCCAGCAGGCAGGGACTAGCGGGTAGGCCCTACAATGAGCAGTTCTTC. Its translation: CASRQGLAGRPYNEQFF.

This clonotype was seen repeatedly, ten times or more. The chain is built from TRBV5-6 and TRBJ1-2; D possibly corresponds to TRBD1 (6 bases). This CDR3 spans 13 amino acids. Trimming pared 0 bases from V and 8 bases from J, leaving 11 bases between. Germline V gives CDR1 SGHDT, CDR2 YYEEEE. CDR3 sequence (DNA): TGTGCCAGCAGCTTGGATGGGGGCAACGGCTACACCTTC. It codes for CASSLDGGNGYTF.

This clonotype was observed a few times. The chain combines TRBV4-1 with TRBJ1-5, with TRBD1 identical over 9 bases. V dropped 2 bases and J dropped 3; count of bases not matched to a gene: 5. Germline V CDR1 and CDR2: MGHRA, YSYEKL. This CDR3 is 16 amino acids long. CDR3: CASSQQQGAINQPQHF. Written as DNA, the CDR3 is TGCGCCAGCAGCCAACAACAGGGGGCAATCAATCAGCCCCAGCATTTT.

There are many counts of this clonotype. The gene calls are TRBV6-5 and TRBJ1-2; TRBD1 is a possible D gene (6 bases). CDR1 and CDR2 from the germline V gene are MNHEY and SVGAGI. Deletions cut 1 base from V and 6 bases from J, with 12 bases between. The CDR3 covers 14 residues. CDR3 sequence: CASSYLQGIDGYTF. DNA of the CDR3: TGTGCCAGCAGTTACTTGCAGGGGATCGATGGCTACACCTTC.

This clonotype was seen at least ten times. The CDR3 DNA reads TGTGCCAGCAGCTCAAGGGCCCCATGGACTGAAGCTTTCTTT. Amino acids: CASSSRAPWTEAFF. The chain is built from TRBV7-2 and TRBJ1-1; D gene unclear. V lost 4 bases and J lost 5, with 14 bases in between. The CDR3 contains 14 residues. CDR1 and CDR2 (germline): SGHTA, FQGNSA. The variable domain in full, with the rest retrieved from reference TRBV7-2 and TRBJ1-1, is GAGVSQSPSNKVTEKGKDVELRCDPISGHTALYWYRQSLGQGLEFLIYFQGNSAPDKSGLPSDRFSAERTGGSVSTLTIQRTQQEDSAVYLCASSSRAPWTEAFFGQGTRLTVV.

This chain links TRBV20-1 with TRBJ1-1; D is uncertain. Germline CDR1 is DFQATT and CDR2 is SNEGSKA (reference sequence). The V end was cut by 3 bases, the J end by 11 bases, with 13 bases between. This CDR3 spans 11 amino acids. CDR3 sequence (DNA): TGCAGTGCTAGCATGTCAGCGGGGGCTTTCTTT. This encodes CSASMSAGAFF.

This chain connects TRBV6-1 to TRBJ2-1; tentatively, D is TRBD1 (5 bases). V was clipped by 6 bases and J by 2 bases, with 14 bases between them. The CDR3 is 15 amino acids. CDR1 is MNHNS, CDR2 SASEGT, per germline. The CDR3 nucleotides read TGTGCCAGCAGCACCAGGACACGGGCCTACAATGAGCAGTTCTTC. It is translated as CASSTRTRAYNEQFF.

The chain has TRBV29-1 and TRBJ2-1; D gene ambiguous. Germline V gene lookup returns CDR1 SQVTM and CDR2 ANQGSEA. The CDR3 length is 11 residues. The V end lost 4 bases, the J end lost 7 bases, and 8 bases lay between the germline ends. CDR3 DNA sequence: TGCAGCGTTGGGGGAAGGAATGAGCAGTTCTTC. Its translation: CSVGGRNEQFF.

This clonotype was seen ten or more times. J is TRBJ1-2 and V is TRBV6-2 or TRBV6-3, with 10 bases lining up with TRBD1. The CDR3 extends over 18 amino acids. With 5 bases clipped from V and 6 bases from J, the junction kept 18 bases outside the gene matches. CDR1 and CDR2 from the germline V gene are MNHEY and SVGEGT. In DNA, the CDR3 is TGTGCCAGCAGTACTTCCGGGACAGGGGCCTCCCTGAGAAATGGCTACACCTTC. Translating it yields CASSTSGTGASLRNGYTF.

This clonotype occurred a few times. This chain uses TRBV7-2 with TRBJ2-2, with TRBD2 matching 9 bases. Germline V CDR1 and CDR2: SGHTA, FQGNSA. V dropped 1 base and J dropped 8; count of bases not matched to a gene: 5. This CDR3 has 15 amino acids. The CDR3 sequence: CASSLDGGGAGELFF. The CDR3, as DNA: TGTGCCAGCAGCTTAGATGGCGGGGGGGCAGGGGAGCTGTTTTTT.

This clonotype came up many times. The chain has TRBV7-8 and TRBJ2-3, with D possibly matching TRBD1 (5 bases). This CDR3 region has 14 residues. CDR1 SGHVS and CDR2 FQNEAQ come from the germline V gene. V lost 3 bases, J lost 1 base, and 8 bases lay in between. CDR3 sequence: CASSLWGGTDTQYF. In nucleotides, the CDR3 is TGTGCCAGCAGCTTGTGGGGCGGCACAGATACGCAGTATTTT.

With regard to this clonotype: Being one base from a much bigger clone, this may be a read error. This sequence joins TRBV5-5 and TRBJ1-2; the match to TRBD1 covers 8 bases. CDR1 SGHKS and CDR2 YYEKEE come from the germline V gene (reference sequence). CDR3 length equals 14 residues. In DNA, the CDR3 is TGTGCCAGCAGCTGGGGACAGGAGACCTATGGCTACAACTTC. Protein product: CASSWGQETYGYNF.

The chain uses TRBV10-2 and TRBJ2-7, with D uncertain. The V and J ends lost 2 bases and 4 bases respectively, with 18 bases between them. CDR3 length: 16 residues. Germline values: CDR1 WSHSY, CDR2 SAAADI. Written as DNA, the CDR3 is TGCGCCAGCAGTGAGCGTAAATCGGCGAAGCCATACGAGCAGTACTTC. Translating it yields CASSERKSAKPYEQYF.

This clonotype came up a few times. The genes are TRBV9 and TRBJ1-5, with 9 bases identical to TRBD1. V shed 3 bases, J shed 7 bases, and the junction held 8 bases outside the gene matches. This CDR3 is built from 15 residues. Germline loops: CDR1 SGDLS, CDR2 YYNGEE. DNA for the CDR3: TGTGCCAGCAGCGCAGGGACAGGGCAGGGACAGCCCCAGCATTTT. This translates into CASSAGTGQGQPQHF.

This clonotype was detected only a few times. V and J are TRBV6-2 or TRBV6-3 and TRBJ2-1, with TRBD2 matching over 10 bases. In germline, CDR1 is MNHEY, CDR2 SVGEGT. The V gene end was trimmed by 5 bases and the J gene end by 8 bases; junction bases not matched to a gene: 6. The CDR3 has 14 amino acids. The CDR3 protein is CASSPSGGSYEQFF. The CDR3 DNA is TGTGCCAGCAGTCCTAGCGGGGGATCGTATGAGCAGTTCTTC.

With respect to this clonotype: One base away lies a much larger clone, so this may be a sequencing read error. The gene calls are TRBV7-6 and TRBJ1-6; 7 bases fit TRBD1. This CDR3 comprises 13 residues. CDR1 is SGHVS, CDR2 FNYEAQ, per germline. This chain's CDR3 is CASSFGQDSPLQF. CDR3 bases: TGTGCCAGCAGCTTTGGACAGGATTCACCCCTCCAATTT.